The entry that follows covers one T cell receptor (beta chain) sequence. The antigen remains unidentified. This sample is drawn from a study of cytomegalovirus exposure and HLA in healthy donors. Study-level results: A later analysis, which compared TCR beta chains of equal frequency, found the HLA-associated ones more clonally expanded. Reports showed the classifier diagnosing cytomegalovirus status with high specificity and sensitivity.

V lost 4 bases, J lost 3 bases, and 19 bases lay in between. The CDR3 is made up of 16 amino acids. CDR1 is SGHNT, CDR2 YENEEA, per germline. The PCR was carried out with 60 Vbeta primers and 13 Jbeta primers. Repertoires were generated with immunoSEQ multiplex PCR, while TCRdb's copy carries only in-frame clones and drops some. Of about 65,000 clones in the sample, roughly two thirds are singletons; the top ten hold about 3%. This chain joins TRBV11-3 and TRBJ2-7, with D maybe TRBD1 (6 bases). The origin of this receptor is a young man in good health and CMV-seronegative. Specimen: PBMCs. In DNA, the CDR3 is TGTGCCAGCAGCTCATGTAGCAGGGGATTTCTCTACGAGCAGTACTTC. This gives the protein CASSSCSRGFLYEQYF.